Each of the 9 T cell receptor beta chains below was sequenced from the same sample in a study of radiotherapy plus CTLA-4 blockade in lung cancer. Clones were read by immunoSEQ multiplex PCR, and TCRdb kept only the in-frame ones, dropping some. The table shows some 80,000 clones, with around 81% occurring only once. The material sequenced was peripheral blood, taken from a patient treated with radiotherapy plus ipilimumab. These receptors were taken from a human donor with non-small cell lung cancer whose response to radiotherapy plus ipilimumab could not be evaluated. Some clones in this sample may be carry-over from other donors' samples.

The rearrangement links TRBV19 to TRBJ1-1; 10 positions agree with TRBD1. In germline, CDR1 is LNHDA, CDR2 SQIVND (reference sequence). V shed 6 bases, J shed 5 bases, and the junction held 12 bases outside the gene matches. This CDR3 region has 16 residues. The CDR3 spells CASRIPGQGLGTEAFF. CDR3 nucleotides: TGTGCCAGTAGGATCCCGGGACAGGGGTTGGGTACTGAAGCTTTCTTT.

The chain is built from TRBV10-2 and TRBJ1-5; D is ambiguous. V was trimmed by 11 bases and J by 10 bases, leaving 15 bases between them. Germline lookup yields CDR1 WSHSY and CDR2 SAAADI. This CDR3 contains 11 residues. This CDR3 reads CAQRQFSPQHF. CDR3 DNA sequence: TGCGCCCAGCGTCAGTTCTCCCCCCAGCATTTT.

The chain links TRBV4-3 to TRBJ2-7; maybe TRBD2 (5 bases). The V end was cut by 1 base, the J end by 6 bases, with 10 bases between. The CDR3 spans 13 residues. Germline CDR1 reads LGHNA; CDR2 reads YSLEER. The DNA for the CDR3 is TGCGCCAGCAGCCAAGCAGGACGGGGCGAGCAGTACTTC. Protein sequence: CASSQAGRGEQYF.

J is TRBJ2-5 and V is TRBV5-1; 9 bases match TRBD2. Germline V gene data show CDR1 as SGHRS and CDR2 as YFSETQ. Trimming took 5 bases from V and 1 from J; bases not matched to a gene: 6. The CDR3 is made up of 15 amino acids. CDR3 amino acids: CASRGLAGPQETQYF. For the CDR3, the DNA is TGCGCCAGCAGGGGTCTAGCGGGGCCCCAAGAGACCCAGTACTTC.

The gene calls are TRBV5-6 and TRBJ2-1, with 8 bases fitting TRBD1. CDR1 SGHDT and CDR2 YYEEEE come from the germline V gene. Trimming at V came to 2 bases and at J to 2 bases, leaving 3 bases not matched to a gene. This CDR3 region has 15 residues. The CDR3 DNA sequence: TGTGCCAGCAGCTTACAACAGGGGGCCTACAATGAGCAGTTCTTC. Translation: CASSLQQGAYNEQFF.

This chain joins TRBV7-2 and TRBJ2-3; 10 bases align to TRBD1. The CDR3 loop spans 15 amino acids. J was trimmed by 2 bases and V by 5 bases; bases with no gene match: 4. The germline CDR1 and CDR2 sequences are SGHTA and FQGNSA. DNA for the CDR3: TGTGCCAGCAGCCGACAGGGGGCGAACACAGATACGCAGTATTTT. It yields the protein CASSRQGANTDTQYF.

V gene TRBV20-1 combines with J gene TRBJ1-1; D remains unclear. Germline-derived CDR1 and CDR2 are DFQATT and SNEGSKA (reference sequence). The CDR3 has 11 amino acids. V gave up 3 bases and J gave up 5 bases, with 7 bases separating them. This CDR3 reads CSASTRTEAFF. In DNA form, the CDR3 reads TGCAGTGCTAGTACGAGGACTGAAGCTTTCTTT.

The J gene is TRBJ1-4, the V gene TRBV7-9, with D perhaps matching TRBD1 (6 bases). CDR3 size: 16 residues. Trimming took 1 base from V and 4 from J, leaving 13 bases between them. Germline loops: CDR1 SEHNR, CDR2 FQNEAQ (reference sequence). CDR3 bases: TGTGCCAGCAGCTTAGTCCAGGGGAGGGTTAATGAAAAACTGTTTTTT. It codes for CASSLVQGRVNEKLFF.

This rearrangement joins TRBV7-9 to TRBJ1-4; D ambiguous. CDR3 length equals 15 residues. V lost 0 bases to trimming and J lost 4 bases, with 9 bases between them. In germline, CDR1 is SEHNR, CDR2 FQNEAQ (reference sequence). The DNA of the CDR3 is TGTGCCAGCAGCTTAGCGGAGGTCAATAATGAAAAACTGTTTTTT. It is translated as CASSLAEVNNEKLFF.